A selection of T cell receptor beta chains follows, all from one sample in a study of blood T cells in healthy people across ages. In TCRdb, the 5' RACE reads were re-called with MiXCR into one record per CDR3 protein. The data contain over 700,000 distinct CDR3 sequences, less than 70% of them singletons. Specimen: blood. The receptors were gathered from a man at least 80 years old in good health. The CDR3 runs from the conserved cysteine through the conserved F or W. A D gene is named only where the DNA matches it firmly. A row's size may be missing; if present it is once, few, many or a size class.

TRBV20-1	NA	NA	TRBJ1-1	CSAPTERTATEAFF	TGCAGTGCTCCCACCGAACGGACAGCCACTGAAGCTTTCTTT
TRBV20-1	NA	TRBD1	TRBJ2-7	CSALAGTGRDEQYF	TGCAGTGCCCTGGCGGGGACAGGGAGAGACGAGCAGTACTTC
TRBV20-1	NA	NA	TRBJ1-1	CSGEDRLKAFF	TGCAGTGGCGAAGACAGGCTGAAAGCTTTCTTT
TRBV10-3	NA	TRBD1	TRBJ1-1	CATRITGGYTEAFF	TGTGCCACACGTATTACAGGGGGGTACACTGAAGCTTTCTTT
TRBV7-3	few	NA	TRBJ1-1	CASSLQGTLNTEAFF	TGTGCCAGCAGCTTACAAGGGACACTGAACACTGAAGCTTTCTTT
TRBV5-6	few	NA	TRBJ2-4	CASSGWGASKNIQYF	TGTGCCAGCAGCGGTTGGGGGGCGTCGAAAAACATTCAGTACTTC
TRBV2	NA	TRBD1	TRBJ2-1	CASIGQGTYNEQFF	TGTGCCAGCATCGGACAGGGGACCTACAATGAGCAGTTCTTC
TRBV3-1	NA	TRBD1	TRBJ2-7	CASSPLPQGEGSSYEQYF	TGTGCCAGCAGCCCCCTCCCACAGGGGGAAGGGAGCTCCTACGAGCAGTACTTC
TRBV5-1	NA	NA	TRBJ2-7	CASSAGTEYSYEQYF	TGCGCCAGCAGCGCAGGGACTGAATACTCCTACGAGCAGTACTTC
TRBV5-1	once	NA	TRBJ2-3	CASCRADLTDTQYF	TGCGCCAGCTGCCGAGCAGATCTCACAGATACGCAGTATTTT
TRBV29-1	NA	NA	TRBJ2-5	CSVLSGRISDGQYF	TGCAGCGTGTTGTCAGGGAGAATCTCTGACGGGCAGTACTTC
TRBV12-3/TRBV12-4	NA	NA	TRBJ2-6	CASAGTGANVLTF	TGTGCCAGCGCGGGAACTGGGGCCAACGTCCTGACTTTC